This T cell receptor (beta chain) was profiled in a study of blood T cell repertoires in COVID-19. In the study overall: Acute and convalescent COVID-19 specimens originated in the United States, Italy and Spain. Sources were T cells, B-cell-depleted T cells, or PBMCs; the material itself was cDNA or gDNA.

V was clipped by 4 bases and J by 6 bases; unmatched bases: 10. CDR1 MNHEY and CDR2 SMNVEV come from the germline V gene (reference sequence). This CDR3 comprises 16 residues. The authors' processing: Nucleated cell counts were estimated from reference gene primer amplification. The protocol was immunoSEQ multiplex PCR, while the TCRdb copy is restricted to in-frame clones and leaves out a portion. V, J and clone size are those of that table, while D and trimming were read from the DNA. The sample lists some 170,000 clones; roughly three quarters were seen once. The source material was peripheral blood. The clonotype originates from a woman aged 45-60 years with active or convalescent COVID-19. The V call is TRBV27, the J call TRBJ1-4; 8 positions agree with TRBD1. Here the CDR3 DNA reads TGTGCCAGCAGTTCCCCTGGACAGGGAGGGTATGAAAAACTGTTTTTT. It encodes CASSSPGQGGYEKLFF.